The text below deals with one T cell receptor (beta chain). Trimming pared 10 bases from V and 0 bases from J, leaving 16 bases between. The V gene's germline CDR1 is LNHDA and CDR2 SQIVND (reference sequence). This CDR3 is 14 amino acids long. The data were taken from a study of glioma-infiltrating T cells after dendritic cell vaccination. Study overall: Three intradermal dendritic cell vaccine injections were given every two weeks.

The method was immunoSEQ multiplex PCR; TCRdb's version includes in-frame clones alone and lacks a portion of them. The table lists 80,000 to 100,000 clones, 79% of them singletons. The TCR sequence derives from a human donor with glioblastoma. Sample: blood, taken before dendritic cell vaccination. The V call is TRBV19, the J call TRBJ2-7; D remains unclear. The CDR3 here is CATNPTINSYEQYF. The DNA for the CDR3 is TGTGCCACTAACCCCACCATTAACTCCTACGAGCAGTACTTC.